These 5 T cell receptor beta chains came from one sample sequenced in a study of blood T cell repertoires in COVID-19. This table comes from immunoSEQ multiplex PCR, and its TCRdb copy is limited to in-frame clones, with some not included. The sample records under 550,000 clones, over 85% being singletons. The specimen was peripheral blood. These receptor sequences come from a man aged 18 to 35 with COVID-19, enrolled during active disease.

The V call is TRBV21-1, the J call TRBJ2-7; the table's D call, TRBD1, has no DNA check behind it. TRBV21-1 is a recognized pseudogene. The CDR3 has 15 residues. This CDR3 is CASSKVQVRSYEQYF. For the CDR3, the DNA is TGTGCCAGCAGCAAAGTGCAGGTAAGGTCCTACGAGCAGTACTTC.

This clone has just a few counts. V gene TRBV6-1 combines with J gene TRBJ2-3; 12 positions agree with TRBD2. The CDR3 is 15 amino acids. CDR1 and CDR2 from the germline V gene are MNHNS and SASEGT. Unmatched junction bases numbered 0, after V lost 1 base and J lost 4 bases. CDR3 in amino acids: CASSEGLAGADTQYF. The CDR3 bases are TGTGCCAGCAGTGAAGGACTAGCGGGAGCAGATACGCAGTATTTT.

This chain uses TRBV15 with TRBJ2-5; D gene ambiguous. Germline CDR1 reads LNHNV; CDR2 reads YYDKDF (reference sequence). This CDR3 spans 14 amino acids. V was clipped by 1 base and J by 2 bases, with 8 bases between them. In nucleotides, the CDR3 is TGTGCCACCAGCAGAGCTAACAGACAAGAGACCCAGTACTTC. It encodes CATSRANRQETQYF.

The CDR3 sequence is CASSSRDYLYEQYF. The CDR3 nucleotides are TGTGCCAGCAGTAGCCGGGACTACCTTTACGAGCAGTACTTC. The chain employs TRBV6-5 and TRBJ2-7; 7 bases align to TRBD2. The CDR3 is 14 amino acids. CDR1 MNHEY and CDR2 SVGAGI come from the germline V gene. V lost 5 bases to trimming and J lost 4 bases; unmatched junction nucleotides: 8.

This chain links TRBV5-1 with TRBJ2-2, with TRBD1 identical over 12 bases. V shed 0 bases, J shed 4 bases, and the junction held 4 bases outside the gene matches. This CDR3 contains 17 residues. Germline V CDR1 and CDR2: SGHRS, YFSETQ. CDR3 DNA sequence: TGCGCCAGCAGCTTGGAAAGGGGACAGGGGGCCACCGGGGAGCTGTTTTTT. Residues: CASSLERGQGATGELFF. Full variable domain (outside the CDR3, taken from reference TRBV5-1 and TRBJ2-2): KAGVTQTPRYLIKTRGQQVTLSCSPISGHRSVSWYQQTPGQGLQFLFEYFSETQRNKGNFPGRFSGRQFSNSRSEMNVSTLELGDSALYLCASSLERGQGATGELFFGEGSRLTVL.